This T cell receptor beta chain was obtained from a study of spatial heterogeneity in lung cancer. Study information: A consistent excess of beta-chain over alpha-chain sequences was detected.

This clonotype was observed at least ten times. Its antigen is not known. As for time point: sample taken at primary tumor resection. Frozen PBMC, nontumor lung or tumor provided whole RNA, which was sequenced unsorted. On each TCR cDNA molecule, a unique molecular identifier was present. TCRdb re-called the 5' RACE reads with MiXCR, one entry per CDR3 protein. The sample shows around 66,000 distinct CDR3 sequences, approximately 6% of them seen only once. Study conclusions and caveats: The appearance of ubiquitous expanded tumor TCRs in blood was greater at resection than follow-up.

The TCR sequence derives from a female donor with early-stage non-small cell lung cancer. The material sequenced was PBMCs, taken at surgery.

CDR3 bases: TGTGCCAGCAGCCTGGGGAATATGAACACTGAAGCTTTCTTT. Translation gives CASSLGNMNTEAFF. The chain is built from TRBV7-2 and TRBJ1-1; no reliable D call. Germline V CDR1 and CDR2: SGHTA, FQGNSA. This CDR3 is built from 14 residues. Trimming took off 5 bases at V and 0 bases at J, with 10 bases between the two ends. Looking up the rest from reference TRBV7-2 and TRBJ1-1 gives the full variable domain: GAGVSQSPSNKVTEKGKDVELRCDPISGHTALYWYRQSLGQGLEFLIYFQGNSAPDKSGLPSDRFSAERTGGSVSTLTIQRTQQEDSAVYLCASSLGNMNTEAFFGQGTRLTVV.